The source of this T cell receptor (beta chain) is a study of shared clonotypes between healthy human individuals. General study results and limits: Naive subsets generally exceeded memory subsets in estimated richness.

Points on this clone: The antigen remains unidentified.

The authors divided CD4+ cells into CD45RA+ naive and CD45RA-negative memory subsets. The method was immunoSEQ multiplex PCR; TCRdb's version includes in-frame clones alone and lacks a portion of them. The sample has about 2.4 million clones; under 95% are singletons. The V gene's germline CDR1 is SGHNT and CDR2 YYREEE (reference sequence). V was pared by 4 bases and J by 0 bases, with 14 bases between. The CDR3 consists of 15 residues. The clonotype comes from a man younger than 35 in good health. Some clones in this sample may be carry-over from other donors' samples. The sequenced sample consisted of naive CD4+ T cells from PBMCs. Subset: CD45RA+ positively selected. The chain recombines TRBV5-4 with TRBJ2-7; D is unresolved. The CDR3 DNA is TGTGCCAGCAGCCACCTGGCAGAGAGCTCCTACGAGCAGTACTTC. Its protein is CASSHLAESSYEQYF.